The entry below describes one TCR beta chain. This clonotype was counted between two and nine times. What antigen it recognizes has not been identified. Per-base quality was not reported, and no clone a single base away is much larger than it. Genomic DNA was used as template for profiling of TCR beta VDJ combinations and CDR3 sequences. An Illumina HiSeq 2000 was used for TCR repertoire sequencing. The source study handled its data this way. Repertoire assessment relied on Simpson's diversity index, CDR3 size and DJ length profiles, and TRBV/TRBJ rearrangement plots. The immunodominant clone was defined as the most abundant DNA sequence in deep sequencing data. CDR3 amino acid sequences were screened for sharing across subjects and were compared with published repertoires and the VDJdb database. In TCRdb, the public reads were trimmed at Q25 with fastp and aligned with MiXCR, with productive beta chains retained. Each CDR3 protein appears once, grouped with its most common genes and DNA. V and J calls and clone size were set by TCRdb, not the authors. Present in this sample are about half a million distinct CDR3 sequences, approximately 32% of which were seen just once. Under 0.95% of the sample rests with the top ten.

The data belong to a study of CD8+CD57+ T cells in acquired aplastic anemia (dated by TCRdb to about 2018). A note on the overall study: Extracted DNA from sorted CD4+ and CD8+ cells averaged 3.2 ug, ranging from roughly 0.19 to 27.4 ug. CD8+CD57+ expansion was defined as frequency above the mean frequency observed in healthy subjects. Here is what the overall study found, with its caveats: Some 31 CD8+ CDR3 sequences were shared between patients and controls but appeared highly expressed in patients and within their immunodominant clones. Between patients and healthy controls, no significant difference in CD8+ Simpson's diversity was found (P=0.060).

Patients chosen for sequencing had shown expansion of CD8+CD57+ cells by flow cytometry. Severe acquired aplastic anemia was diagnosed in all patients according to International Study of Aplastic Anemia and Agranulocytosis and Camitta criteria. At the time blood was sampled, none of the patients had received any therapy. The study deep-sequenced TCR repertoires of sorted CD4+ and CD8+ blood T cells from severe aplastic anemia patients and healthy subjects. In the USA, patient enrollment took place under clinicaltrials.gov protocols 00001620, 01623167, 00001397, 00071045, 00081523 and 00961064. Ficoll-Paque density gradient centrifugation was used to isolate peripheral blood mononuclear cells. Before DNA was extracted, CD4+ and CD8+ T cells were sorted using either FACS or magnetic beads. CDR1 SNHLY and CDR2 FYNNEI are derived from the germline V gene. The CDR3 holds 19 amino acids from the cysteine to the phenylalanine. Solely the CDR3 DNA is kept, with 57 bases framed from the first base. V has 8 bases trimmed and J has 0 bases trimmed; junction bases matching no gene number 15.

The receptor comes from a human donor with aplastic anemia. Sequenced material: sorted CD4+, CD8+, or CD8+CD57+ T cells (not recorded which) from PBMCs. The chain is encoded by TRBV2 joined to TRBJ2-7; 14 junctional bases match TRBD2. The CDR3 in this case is CASLPRPGLAGVSSYEQYF. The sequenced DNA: TGTGCCAGCCTGCCCCGGCCGGGACTAGCGGGGGTAAGCTCCTACGAGCAGTACTTC.